The 4 T cell receptor beta chains given below trace back to one sample, sequenced in a study of T cells in women clearing cervical HPV infection. Sequencing was performed with immunoSEQ multiplex PCR; in TCRdb, only in-frame clones are kept and a portion is missing. The sample totals fewer than 30,000 clones; its top ten clones hold around 7.2%. The sample was blood buffy coat. The receptor source for this set is a woman aged 18 to 75 with a cervical HPV16 infection that either progressed to CIN3+ or cleared (not recorded which).

Comments on this clone: The read finishes 3 residues shy of the CDR3 end, and the germline J gene is used to complete it. This chain connects TRBV18 to TRBJ1-5; 11 nucleotides match TRBD1. CDR1 KGHSH and CDR2 LQKENI come from the germline V gene. The ends lost 0 bases at V and 9 bases at J; junction bases unmatched: 7. The CDR3 sequence is 16 residues long. The covered CDR3 bases are TGTGCCAGCTCACCACCGGGACAGGGGGTCCTTGGGCCC. It is translated as CASSPPGQGVLGP. The whole CDR3 region reads CASSPPGQGVLGPQHF.

This clone is labeled medium-sized based on frequency. The sequence runs out 3 residues before the end of the CDR3; the remainder is reconstructed from the germline J gene. The chain is built from TRBV7-8 and TRBJ2-1; D is perhaps TRBD1 (6 bases). The CDR3 spans 16 residues. Trimming pared 4 bases from V and 7 bases from J, leaving 20 bases between. CDR1 SGHVS and CDR2 FQNEAQ come from the germline V gene. The part of the CDR3 DNA that was read is TGTGCCAGCAGCTCTCTCCACAGGGTTCGTCGTAATGAG. Its translation is CASSSLHRVRRNE. The entire CDR3 is CASSSLHRVRRNEQFF.

A note on this clone: The read terminates 3 residues before the CDR3 end, so the remaining end is supplied by the germline J gene. The chain combines TRBV20-1 with TRBJ2-1; tentative D call: TRBD2 (5 bases). Germline CDR1 and CDR2: DFQATT and SNEGSKA (reference sequence). CDR3 length equals 13 residues. V shed 0 bases and J shed 6 bases, with 9 bases lying between them. The CDR3 sequence is CSARDLEGNEQFF. The part of the CDR3 DNA that was read is TGCAGTGCTAGAGATCTCGAGGGCAATGAG.

The CDR3 bases that were read are TGTGCCAGCAGTTACTCGACAGGTATCTACGAG. Translating it yields CASSYSTGIYE. The full CDR3 protein reads CASSYSTGIYEQYF. This chain uses TRBV6-2 or TRBV6-3 with TRBJ2-7, with D possibly TRBD1 on 6 matching bases. The read ends 3 residues shy of where the CDR3 ends; the end is completed using the germline J gene. V lost 0 bases, J lost 3 bases, and 9 bases lay in between. CDR1 is MNHEY and CDR2 is SVGEGT in the germline V gene. This CDR3 region has 14 residues.